This T cell receptor (beta chain) was observed in a study of CD8+CD57+ T cells in acquired aplastic anemia (dated by TCRdb to the late 2010s). Study-level background: Extracted DNA from sorted CD4+ and CD8+ cells averaged 3.2 ug, ranging from roughly 0.19 to 27.4 ug. CD8+CD57+ expansion was defined as a frequency above the mean frequency observed in healthy subjects. Study-wide conclusions, independent of this receptor: Patients and healthy controls showed no significant difference in CD8+ Simpson's diversity (P=0.060). Although roughly 30 CD8+ CDR3 sequences were shared by patients and controls, these sequences appeared highly expressed in patients and within the immunodominant clones of patients.

With regard to this clonotype: Its antigen remains undetermined. Base-call qualities are not available, and no considerably larger clone is one nucleotide away.

Profiling of TCR beta VDJ combinations and CDR3 sequences used genomic DNA as the template. An Illumina HiSeq 2000 was the platform used for TCR repertoire sequencing. The study's own analysis went as follows. TRBV/TRBJ rearrangement plots, CDR3 size and DJ length profiles, and Simpson's diversity index were used to evaluate the repertoires. The immunodominant clone was defined as the most abundant DNA sequence in deep sequencing data. CDR3 amino acid sequences were screened for sharing across subjects and compared with published repertoires and the VDJdb database. Starting from the raw public reads, TCRdb applied fastp trimming at Q25, assembled clones with MiXCR and retained in-frame beta chains. Each entry merges the rows of one CDR3 protein and shows their most common DNA and genes. TCRdb's processing, not the study's, gives the V and J calls here. Here the sample has about 240,000 distinct CDR3 sequences; 45% to 50% occur a single time. The top ten clones comprise about 8.3% of the sample.

Expansion of CD8+CD57+ cells had been shown by flow cytometry in the patients chosen for sequencing. Every patient had severe acquired aplastic anemia, diagnosed using the International Study of Aplastic Anemia and Agranulocytosis and Camitta criteria. At the time blood was sampled, none of the patients had received any therapy. The study deep-sequenced TCR repertoires of sorted CD4+ and CD8+ blood T cells from severe aplastic anemia patients and healthy subjects. Patients were enrolled in the USA under clinicaltrials.gov protocols 00001620, 01623167, 00001397, 00071045, 00081523 and 00961064. Ficoll-Paque density gradient centrifugation was used to isolate peripheral blood mononuclear cells. Before DNA extraction, CD4+ and CD8+ T cells were sorted by FACS or by magnetic beads. The source material was sorted CD4+, CD8+, or CD8+CD57+ T cells (not recorded which) from PBMCs. The TCR comes from a human donor with aplastic anemia.

The CDR3 protein is CASRPTGRGNTGEQYF. The DNA is as follows: TGTGCCAGCAGACCTACGGGTAGGGGCAACACCGGGGAGCAGTACTTC. The V gene is TRBV2 and the J gene is TRBJ2-7; the D gene is perhaps TRBD1, from 5 matching bases. CDR1 and CDR2, looked up from the germline V gene, are SNHLY and FYNNEI. From the cysteine up to the phenylalanine, the CDR3 has a length of 16 residues. Only the CDR3 part of the read is kept: 48 bases, read in frame from the first base. V loses 6 bases of germline sequence and J loses 7 bases, and the interval between the two ends is 25 bases.